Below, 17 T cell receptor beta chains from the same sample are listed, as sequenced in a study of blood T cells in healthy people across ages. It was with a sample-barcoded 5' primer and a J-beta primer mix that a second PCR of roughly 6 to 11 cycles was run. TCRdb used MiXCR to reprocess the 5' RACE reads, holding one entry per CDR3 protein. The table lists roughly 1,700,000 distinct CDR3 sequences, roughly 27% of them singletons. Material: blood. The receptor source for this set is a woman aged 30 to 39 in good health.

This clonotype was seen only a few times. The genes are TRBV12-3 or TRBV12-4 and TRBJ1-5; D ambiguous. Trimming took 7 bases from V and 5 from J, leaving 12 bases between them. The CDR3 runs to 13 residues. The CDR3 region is CASTPSGDQPQHF. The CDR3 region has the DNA TGTGCCAGCACCCCGAGCGGGGATCAGCCCCAGCATTTT.

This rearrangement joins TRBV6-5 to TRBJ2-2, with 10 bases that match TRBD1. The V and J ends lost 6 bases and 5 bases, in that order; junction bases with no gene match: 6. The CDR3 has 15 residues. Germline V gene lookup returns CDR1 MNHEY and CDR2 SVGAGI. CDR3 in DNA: TGTGCCAGCAGGCATGGACAGGGGGGAACCGGGGAGCTGTTTTTT. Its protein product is CASRHGQGGTGELFF.

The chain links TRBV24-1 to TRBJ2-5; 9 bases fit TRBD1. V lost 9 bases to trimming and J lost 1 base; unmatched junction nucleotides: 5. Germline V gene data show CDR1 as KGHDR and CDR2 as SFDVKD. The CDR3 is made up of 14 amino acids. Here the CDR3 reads CATVETGGQETQYF. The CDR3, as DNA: TGTGCCACCGTGGAGACAGGGGGCCAAGAGACCCAGTACTTC.

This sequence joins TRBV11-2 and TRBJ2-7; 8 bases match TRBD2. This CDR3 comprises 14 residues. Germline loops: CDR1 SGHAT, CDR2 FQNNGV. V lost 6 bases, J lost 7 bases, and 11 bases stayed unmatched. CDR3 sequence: CASSLQTSAREQYF. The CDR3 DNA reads TGTGCCAGCAGTCTGCAGACTAGCGCCAGAGAGCAGTACTTC.

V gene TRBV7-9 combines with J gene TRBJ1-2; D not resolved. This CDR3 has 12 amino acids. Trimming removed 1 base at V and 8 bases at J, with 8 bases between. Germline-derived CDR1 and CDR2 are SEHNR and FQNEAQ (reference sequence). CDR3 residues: CASSLGVVGYTF. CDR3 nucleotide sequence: TGTGCCAGCAGCTTAGGTGTGGTCGGCTACACCTTC. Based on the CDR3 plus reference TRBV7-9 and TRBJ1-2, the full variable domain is DTGVSQNPRHKITKRGQNVTFRCDPISEHNRLYWYRQTLGQGPEFLTYFQNEAQLEKSRLLSDRFSAERPKGSFSTLEIQRTEQGDSAMYLCASSLGVVGYTFGSGTRLTVV.

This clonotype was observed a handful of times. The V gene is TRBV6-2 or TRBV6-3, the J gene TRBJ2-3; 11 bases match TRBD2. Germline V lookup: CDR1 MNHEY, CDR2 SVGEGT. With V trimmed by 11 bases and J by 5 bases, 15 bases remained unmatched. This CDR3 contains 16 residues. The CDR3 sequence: CAASLTSGSAGDTQYF. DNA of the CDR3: TGTGCCGCATCCTTAACTAGCGGGAGTGCAGGAGATACGCAGTATTTT.

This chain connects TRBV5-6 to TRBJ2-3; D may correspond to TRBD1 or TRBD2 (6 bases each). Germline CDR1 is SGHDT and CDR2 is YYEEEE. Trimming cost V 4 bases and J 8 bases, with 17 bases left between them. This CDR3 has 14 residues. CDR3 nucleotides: TGTGCCAGCAGCCCGGGGGCTAGCGCGGGTACGCAGTATTTT. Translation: CASSPGASAGTQYF. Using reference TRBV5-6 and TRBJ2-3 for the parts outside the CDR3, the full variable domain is DAGVTQSPTHLIKTRGQQVTLRCSPKSGHDTVSWYQQALGQGPQFIFQYYEEEERQRGNFPDRFSGHQFPNYSSELNVNALLLGDSALYLCASSPGASAGTQYFGPGTRLTVL.

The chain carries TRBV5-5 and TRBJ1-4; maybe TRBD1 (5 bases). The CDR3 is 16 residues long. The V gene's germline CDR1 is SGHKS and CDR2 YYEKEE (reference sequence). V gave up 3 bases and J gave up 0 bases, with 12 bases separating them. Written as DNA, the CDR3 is TGTGCCAGCAGCTCCAGGGACGGTGCAACTAATGAAAAACTGTTTTTT. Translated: CASSSRDGATNEKLFF.

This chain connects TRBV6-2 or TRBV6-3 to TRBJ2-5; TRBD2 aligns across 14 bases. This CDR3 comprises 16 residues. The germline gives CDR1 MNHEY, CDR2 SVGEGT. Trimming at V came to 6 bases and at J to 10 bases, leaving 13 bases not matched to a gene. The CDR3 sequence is CASSLGLAGGHRGQYF. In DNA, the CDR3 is TGTGCCAGCAGCCTCGGACTAGCGGGAGGCCACCGGGGCCAGTACTTC.

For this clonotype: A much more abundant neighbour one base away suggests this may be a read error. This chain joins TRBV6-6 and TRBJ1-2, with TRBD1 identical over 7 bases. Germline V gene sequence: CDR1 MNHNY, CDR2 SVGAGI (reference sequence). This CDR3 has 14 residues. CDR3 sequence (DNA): TGTGCCAGCGGTTACGGGTCAGGGGGAAATGGCTACACCTTC. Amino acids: CASGYGSGGNGYTF.

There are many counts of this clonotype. This CDR3 is CAISVDEKETQYF. The CDR3 DNA reads TGTGCCATCAGTGTCGACGAGAAAGAGACCCAGTACTTC. The chain joins TRBV10-3 to TRBJ2-5, with unresolved D. V lost 4 bases, J lost 3 bases, and 9 bases lay in between. Germline CDR1 reads ENHRY; CDR2 reads SYGVKD. The CDR3 totals 13 residues.

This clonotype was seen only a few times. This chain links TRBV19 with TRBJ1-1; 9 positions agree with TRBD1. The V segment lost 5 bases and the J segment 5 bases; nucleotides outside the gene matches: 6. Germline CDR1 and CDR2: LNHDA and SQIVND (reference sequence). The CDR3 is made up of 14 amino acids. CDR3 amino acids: CASSSLTGGTEAFF. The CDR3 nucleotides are TGTGCCAGTAGTTCCCTGACAGGGGGGACTGAAGCTTTCTTT.

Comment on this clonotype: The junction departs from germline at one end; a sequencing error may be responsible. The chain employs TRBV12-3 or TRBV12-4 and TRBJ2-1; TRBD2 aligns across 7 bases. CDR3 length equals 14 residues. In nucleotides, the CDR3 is TGTGCCGGCAGTTTACTAGCGTTGGACAATGAGCAGTTCTTC. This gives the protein CAGSLLALDNEQFF.

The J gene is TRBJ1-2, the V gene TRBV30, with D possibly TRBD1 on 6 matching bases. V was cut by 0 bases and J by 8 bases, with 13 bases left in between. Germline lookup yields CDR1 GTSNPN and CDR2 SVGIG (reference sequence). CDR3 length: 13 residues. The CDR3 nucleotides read TGTGCCTGGAGTGTACTACAGGGACAAGGCTACACCTTC. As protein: CAWSVLQGQGYTF. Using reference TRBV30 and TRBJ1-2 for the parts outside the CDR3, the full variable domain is SQTIHQWPATLVQPVGSPLSLECTVEGTSNPNLYWYRQAAGRGLQLLFYSVGIGQISSEVPQNLSASRPQDRQFILSSKKLLLSDSGFYLCAWSVLQGQGYTFGSGTRLTVV.

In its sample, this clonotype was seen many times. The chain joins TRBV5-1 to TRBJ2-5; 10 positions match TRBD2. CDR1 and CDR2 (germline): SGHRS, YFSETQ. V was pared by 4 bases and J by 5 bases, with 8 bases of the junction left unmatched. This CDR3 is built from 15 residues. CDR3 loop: CASSPVAGGRETQYF. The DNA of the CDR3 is TGCGCCAGCAGCCCCGTAGCGGGGGGCCGGGAGACCCAGTACTTC.

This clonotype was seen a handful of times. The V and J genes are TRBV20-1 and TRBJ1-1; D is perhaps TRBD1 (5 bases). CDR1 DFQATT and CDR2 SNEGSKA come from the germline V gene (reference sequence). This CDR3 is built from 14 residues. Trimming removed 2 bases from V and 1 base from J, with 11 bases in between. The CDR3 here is CSARWGGRNTEAFF. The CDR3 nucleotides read TGCAGTGCTAGATGGGGCGGGCGGAACACTGAAGCTTTCTTT.

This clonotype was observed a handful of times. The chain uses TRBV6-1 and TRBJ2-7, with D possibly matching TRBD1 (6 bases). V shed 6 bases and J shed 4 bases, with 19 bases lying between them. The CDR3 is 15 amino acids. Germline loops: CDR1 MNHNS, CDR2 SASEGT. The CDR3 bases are TGTGCCAGCAGACCCACCGGGACACCAATTTACGAGCAGTACTTC. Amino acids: CASRPTGTPIYEQYF.